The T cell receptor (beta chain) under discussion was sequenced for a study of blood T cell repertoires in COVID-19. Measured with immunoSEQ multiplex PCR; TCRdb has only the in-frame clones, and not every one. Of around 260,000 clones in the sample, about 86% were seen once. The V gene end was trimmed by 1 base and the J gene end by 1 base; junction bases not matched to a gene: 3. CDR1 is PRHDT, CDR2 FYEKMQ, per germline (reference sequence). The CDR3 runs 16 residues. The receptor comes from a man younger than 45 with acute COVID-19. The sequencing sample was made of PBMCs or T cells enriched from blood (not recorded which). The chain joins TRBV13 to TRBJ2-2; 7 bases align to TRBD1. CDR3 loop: CASSLVGQKNTGELFF. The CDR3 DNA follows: TGTGCCAGCAGCTTAGTGGGACAGAAGAACACCGGGGAGCTGTTTTTT.